This is a list of T cell receptor beta chains from one sample in a study of T cell repertoires in cytomegalovirus infection. One entry per CDR3 protein, called by TCRdb with MiXCR from the reads. The sample lists 200,000 to 300,000 distinct CDR3 sequences; 8% to 9.5% were seen once. The sample taken for sequencing was PBMCs. All receptors derive from a human donor in good health (CMV status not recorded). Some clones in this sample may be carry-over from other donors' samples. Both conserved end residues are part of each CDR3. Each record gives: V gene, clone size, CDR3 length, D gene, J gene, CDR3 protein, CDR3 DNA. The D gene is left open where the match is weak. Rows may omit the clone size; those that give it use once, few, many or a size class.

>TRBV12-3/TRBV12-4|many|15|TRBD2|TRBJ2-3
CASSESGRGTDTQYF
TGTGCCAGCAGTGAGAGCGGGAGAGGCACAGATACGCAGTATTTT
>TRBV7-9|few|14|-|TRBJ2-1
CASSLTSRADEQFF
TGTGCCAGCAGCTTAACCTCTAGAGCCGATGAGCAGTTCTTC
>TRBV6-2/TRBV6-3|many|18|TRBD2|TRBJ2-2
CASYRTSGGLFSTGELFF
TGTGCCAGCTACAGGACTAGCGGGGGATTATTTTCCACCGGGGAGCTGTTTTTT
>TRBV5-5|many|15|-|TRBJ1-1
CASSLAGGPNTEAFF
TGTGCCAGCAGCTTGGCTGGGGGACCGAACACTGAAGCTTTCTTT
>TRBV14|-|15|-|TRBJ1-1
CASSQDGLLNTEAFF
TGTGCCAGCAGCCAAGACGGTCTCTTGAACACTGAAGCTTTCTTT
>TRBV28|few|15|-|TRBJ2-7
CASSFGGTTSYEQYF
TGTGCCAGCAGTTTCGGGGGAACGACCTCCTACGAGCAGTACTTC
>TRBV6-2/TRBV6-3|many|16|TRBD1|TRBJ2-1
CASSLLPGQGSNEQFF
TGTGCCAGCAGTTTATTACCGGGACAGGGTTCGAATGAGCAGTTCTTC
>TRBV7-2|many|17|TRBD2|TRBJ2-3
CASSFGTSGPYTDTQYF
TGTGCCAGCAGCTTTGGGACTAGCGGGCCCTACACAGATACGCAGTATTTT
>TRBV30|-|14|-|TRBJ1-4
CAWSVLGAEEKLFF
TGTGCCTGGAGTGTACTAGGGGCCGAGGAAAAACTGTTTTTT
>TRBV7-2|many|14|-|TRBJ2-5
CASSPQGVEETQYF
TGTGCCAGCAGCCCCCAAGGGGTGGAAGAGACCCAGTACTTC
>TRBV5-6|few|14|-|TRBJ2-5
CASSSLAAWGSQYF
TGTGCCAGCAGCTCTCTTGCGGCCTGGGGCTCCCAGTACTTC
>TRBV7-2|many|14|-|TRBJ2-7
CASSLEFSSYEQYF
TGTGCCAGCAGCTTAGAGTTTAGCTCCTACGAGCAGTACTTC